This passage covers 18 T cell receptor beta chains from one sample sequenced in a study of blood T cell repertoires in COVID-19. Sequencing was performed with immunoSEQ multiplex PCR; in TCRdb, only in-frame clones are kept and a portion is missing. The table lists about 200,000 clones, roughly 86% of them singletons. The sequenced sample consisted of peripheral blood. Every receptor here comes from a woman aged 70 to 79 with active or convalescent COVID-19.

The chain has TRBV30 and TRBJ2-1, with D perhaps TRBD2 (6 bases). Germline CDR1 is GTSNPN and CDR2 is SVGIG (reference sequence). V was clipped by 3 bases and J by 3 bases, with 15 bases between them. CDR3 size: 15 residues. CDR3 sequence (DNA): TGTGCCTGGAGGGCCTTAGCGGCTAACTACAATGAGCAGTTCTTC. Translation gives CAWRALAANYNEQFF.

The chain has TRBV13 and TRBJ2-3, with 7 bases that match TRBD2. The CDR3 runs 16 residues. V lost 5 bases to trimming and J lost 1 base; unmatched junction nucleotides: 9. Germline loops: CDR1 PRHDT, CDR2 FYEKMQ (reference sequence). For the CDR3, the DNA is TGTGCCAGCAGCATGACTAGCAGATACCGCACAGATACGCAGTATTTT. Translation: CASSMTSRYRTDTQYF.

This clone was seen only once. The rearrangement joins TRBV4-1 to TRBJ1-4; no clear D gene. V lost 1 base and J lost 7, with 7 bases in between. This CDR3 has 13 residues. CDR1 and CDR2 from the germline V gene are MGHRA and YSYEKL. Written as DNA, the CDR3 is TGCGCCAGCAGCCAAGTGGCACCTGAAAAACTGTTTTTT. Encoded protein: CASSQVAPEKLFF.

The V call is TRBV11-3, the J call TRBJ2-2; a weak D match, TRBD1 (6 bases). From germline, CDR1 is SGHNT and CDR2 YENEEA. This CDR3 is 14 amino acids long. Trimming left V 5 bases short and J 0 bases short, with 7 bases between. The CDR3 DNA sequence: TGTGCCAGCAGCGACAGGACGAACACCGGGGAGCTGTTTTTT. Its protein is CASSDRTNTGELFF.

The J gene is TRBJ2-1, the V gene TRBV10-1; the match to TRBD2 covers 14 bases. The trim removed 0 bases at V and 3 bases at J, leaving 7 bases unmatched. This CDR3 has 19 amino acids. Germline V CDR1 and CDR2: WNHNN, SYGVQD (reference sequence). Written as DNA, the CDR3 is TGCGCCAGCAGTGAGTCTGGGACTAGCGGGAGAAGAGGCTACAATGAGCAGTTCTTC. It is translated as CASSESGTSGRRGYNEQFF.

This clone was seen only once. DNA for the CDR3: TGCGCCAGCAGCTCCGGACAGGGGGCTGGACAGCCCCAGCATTTT. Translating it yields CASSSGQGAGQPQHF. The chain recombines TRBV5-1 with TRBJ1-5; the match to TRBD1 covers 11 bases. V was clipped by 3 bases and J by 7 bases; unmatched bases: 6. CDR1 is SGHRS, CDR2 YFSETQ, per germline. The length of the CDR3 is 15 residues.

The J gene is TRBJ2-1, the V gene TRBV21-1; no DNA check was done on the table's D call, TRBD1. TRBV21-1 is a pseudogene segment. The CDR3 has 18 residues. CDR3 amino acids: CAGQTYANDISSYNEQFF. The CDR3 DNA follows: TGTGCCGGGCAAACTTACGCTAACGACATAAGCTCCTACAATGAGCAGTTCTTC.

The V and J genes are TRBV5-8 and TRBJ2-7, with TRBD1 matching over 8 bases. J was trimmed by 3 bases and V by 3 bases; bases with no gene match: 8. Germline V CDR1 and CDR2: SGHTS, YDEGEE. The CDR3 runs to 15 residues. CDR3: CASSCSGTGCYEQYF. CDR3 DNA sequence: TGTGCCAGCAGCTGCTCCGGGACAGGCTGCTACGAGCAGTACTTC.

This chain connects TRBV12-1 to TRBJ2-2; no check of the table's D call, TRBD2, against the DNA was made. TRBV12-1 is noted as a pseudogene. The CDR3 spans 18 residues. CDR3 protein: CASSFAGGLAGPMGELFF. The CDR3, as DNA: TGTGCCAGCAGCTTTGCGGGGGGGCTAGCGGGACCCATGGGGGAGCTGTTTTTT.

CDR3 nucleotide sequence: TGTGCCAGCAGTCCAAGACAGGACCTTGACTATGGCTACACCTTC. As protein: CASSPRQDLDYGYTF. The chain carries TRBV27 and TRBJ1-2; D is perhaps TRBD1 (6 bases). CDR3 size: 15 residues. The V and J ends lost 5 bases and 3 bases respectively, with 16 bases between them. CDR1 and CDR2 (germline): MNHEY, SMNVEV (reference sequence).

The rearrangement links TRBV27 to TRBJ1-6; TRBD1 matches at 9 bases. Germline CDR1 reads MNHEY; CDR2 reads SMNVEV (reference sequence). This CDR3 comprises 13 residues. Trimming at V came to 7 bases and at J to 7 bases, leaving 2 bases not matched to a gene. The CDR3 nucleotides read TGTGCCAGCAAGGGGACAGGGAATTCACCCCTCCACTTT. Translated, it gives CASKGTGNSPLHF.

The chain recombines TRBV2 with TRBJ2-7, with 9 bases identical to TRBD1. With V trimmed by 4 bases and J by 3 bases, 7 bases remained unmatched. This CDR3 has 15 residues. The V gene's germline CDR1 is SNHLY and CDR2 FYNNEI. CDR3 loop: CASSGGTGSLYEQYF. The CDR3 region has the DNA TGTGCCAGCAGTGGGGGGACAGGGTCCCTCTACGAGCAGTACTTC.

V gene TRBV5-1 combines with J gene TRBJ1-4; 9 nucleotides line up with TRBD1. Germline CDR1 reads SGHRS; CDR2 reads YFSETQ. V shed 0 bases and J 8 bases; nucleotides not matched to a gene: 5. This CDR3 contains 15 residues. This CDR3 reads CASSLGDRDDEKLFF. DNA of the CDR3: TGCGCCAGCAGCTTGGGGGACAGGGATGACGAAAAACTGTTTTTT. Looking up the rest from reference TRBV5-1 and TRBJ1-4 gives the full variable domain: KAGVTQTPRYLIKTRGQQVTLSCSPISGHRSVSWYQQTPGQGLQFLFEYFSETQRNKGNFPGRFSGRQFSNSRSEMNVSTLELGDSALYLCASSLGDRDDEKLFFGSGTQLSVL.

The chain is built from TRBV6-5 and TRBJ2-1, with TRBD1 matching 11 bases. This CDR3 has 14 residues. Germline V gene data show CDR1 as MNHEY and CDR2 as SVGAGI. V lost 7 bases and J lost 6; bases outside the gene matches: 5. CDR3 nucleotide sequence: TGTGCCAGCACATCCGGGACAGGGGGCAATGAGCAGTTCTTC. This encodes CASTSGTGGNEQFF.

This chain joins TRBV30 and TRBJ2-3, with no clear D. Trimming took 1 base from V and 3 from J, leaving 11 bases between them. The CDR3 totals 14 residues. The germline CDR1 and CDR2 sequences are GTSNPN and SVGIG (reference sequence). CDR3 nucleotide sequence: TGTGCCTGGAGTGGAGGCGAGAGGACAGATACGCAGTATTTT. Translation: CAWSGGERTDTQYF. Full variable domain (remainder filled in from reference TRBV30 and TRBJ2-3): SQTIHQWPATLVQPVGSPLSLECTVEGTSNPNLYWYRQAAGRGLQLLFYSVGIGQISSEVPQNLSASRPQDRQFILSSKKLLLSDSGFYLCAWSGGERTDTQYFGPGTRLTVL.

This clone was counted a few times. The V gene is TRBV7-2, the J gene TRBJ1-2; D possibly corresponds to TRBD1 (5 bases). Trimming stripped 8 bases from V and 12 bases from J, with 22 bases between. The CDR3 loop spans 13 amino acids. Germline CDR1 reads SGHTA; CDR2 reads FQGNSA. This chain's CDR3 is CASAPSWGGYDTF. CDR3 bases: TGTGCCAGCGCCCCTAGCTGGGGGGGATACGACACCTTC.

The chain carries TRBV5-1 and TRBJ2-5, with 10 bases lining up with TRBD2. Germline V gene lookup returns CDR1 SGHRS and CDR2 YFSETQ. The CDR3 is made up of 16 amino acids. V was clipped by 0 bases and J by 8 bases; unmatched bases: 10. CDR3 amino acids: CASSLGTGLAGETQYF. Here the CDR3 DNA reads TGCGCCAGCAGCTTGGGCACAGGGCTAGCGGGAGAAACCCAGTACTTC.

This clone was detected only once. The genes are TRBV5-1 and TRBJ2-5, with D perhaps TRBD2 (6 bases). The CDR3 sequence is 16 residues long. Germline loops: CDR1 SGHRS, CDR2 YFSETQ. V was shortened by 0 bases and J by 2 bases, with 14 bases between the two germline ends. CDR3 in DNA: TGCGCCAGCAGCTTGGGAGCCCGGGGGAATCAAGAGACCCAGTACTTC. Translation gives CASSLGARGNQETQYF.